The rows below give T cell receptor beta chains drawn from one sample of a study of blood T cell repertoires in COVID-19. Only in-frame clones appear in the TCRdb table, and some are missing; sequencing was by immunoSEQ multiplex PCR. The sample holds fewer than 400,000 clones, more than 75% seen once. The sample comprised PBMCs or T cells enriched from blood (not recorded which). These receptors all come from a man aged 25-45 years who had recovered from COVID-19. The CDR3 runs from the conserved cysteine through the conserved F or W. The D gene is left open where the match is weak. Clone size is not always given. Where it is, it says once, few, many or a class for expanded clones.

v_call: TRBV18
clone_size: .
d_call: .
j_call: TRBJ2-3
cdr3_nt: TGTGCCAGCTCATTCCAGGGGTCCACAGATACGCAGTATTTT
cdr3_aa: CASSFQGSTDTQYF

v_call: TRBV5-1
clone_size: .
d_call: TRBD1
j_call: TRBJ1-2
cdr3_nt: TGCGCCAGCGGAAAGGATACAGGGGCGTACGGCTACACCTTC
cdr3_aa: CASGKDTGAYGYTF

v_call: TRBV7-8
clone_size: .
d_call: .
j_call: TRBJ1-2
cdr3_nt: TGTGCCAGCAGCTTAAATCAGGCGCCCTATGGCTACACCTTC
cdr3_aa: CASSLNQAPYGYTF

v_call: TRBV19
clone_size: .
d_call: .
j_call: TRBJ2-1
cdr3_nt: TGTGCCACTCAACGGAGCGGACCTCGGGATGAGCAGTTCTTC
cdr3_aa: CATQRSGPRDEQFF

v_call: TRBV6-1
clone_size: .
d_call: TRBD2
j_call: TRBJ2-3
cdr3_nt: TGTGCCAGCAGTGTAACCCGCCGGACTAGCGGGAGGGATACGCAGTATTTT
cdr3_aa: CASSVTRRTSGRDTQYF

v_call: TRBV18
clone_size: .
d_call: TRBD1
j_call: TRBJ1-5
cdr3_nt: TGTGCCAGCTCACTTCGACCGGGTTACAGGGGGGATAGCAATCAGCCCCAGCATTTT
cdr3_aa: CASSLRPGYRGDSNQPQHF

v_call: TRBV19
clone_size: .
d_call: .
j_call: TRBJ1-1
cdr3_nt: TGTGCCACCTCAGCGGTGAACACTGAAGCTTTCTTT
cdr3_aa: CATSAVNTEAFF

v_call: TRBV18
clone_size: .
d_call: .
j_call: TRBJ1-6
cdr3_nt: TGTGCCAGCTCACCCACCGGGGTCGATTCACCCCTCCACTTT
cdr3_aa: CASSPTGVDSPLHF

v_call: TRBV10-3
clone_size: .
d_call: TRBD1
j_call: TRBJ2-1
cdr3_nt: TGTGCCATCAGTGAGTCGACCGGGACAGGGATTATCGGGCAGTTCTTC
cdr3_aa: CAISESTGTGIIGQFF

v_call: TRBV28
clone_size: .
d_call: .
j_call: TRBJ1-2
cdr3_nt: TGTGCCAGCAGTCTTGGGGCGTTTAACTATGGCTACACCTTC
cdr3_aa: CASSLGAFNYGYTF

v_call: TRBV7-9
clone_size: .
d_call: TRBD1
j_call: TRBJ1-1
cdr3_nt: TGTGCCAGCAGCTCCCACGGGACAGGGTTCCAGAACACTGAAGCTTTCTTT
cdr3_aa: CASSSHGTGFQNTEAFF

v_call: TRBV2
clone_size: .
d_call: .
j_call: TRBJ1-1
cdr3_nt: TGTGCCAGCAGCTACCTGGCGGCTTCAAACACTGAAGCTTTCTTT
cdr3_aa: CASSYLAASNTEAFF

v_call: TRBV2
clone_size: .
d_call: TRBD1
j_call: TRBJ1-5
cdr3_nt: TGTGCCAGCAGTGCTGGTACAGGGGGTAACATGCCCCAGCATTTT
cdr3_aa: CASSAGTGGNMPQHF

v_call: TRBV7-8
clone_size: .
d_call: TRBD1
j_call: TRBJ1-4
cdr3_nt: TGTGCCAGCAGCTTCCAGGGGACAGGGAACGAAAAACTGTTTTTT
cdr3_aa: CASSFQGTGNEKLFF

v_call: TRBV18
clone_size: .
d_call: TRBD1
j_call: TRBJ1-4
cdr3_nt: TGTGCCAGCTCACCACCTGACAGGGGTCGTGAAAAACTGTTTTTT
cdr3_aa: CASSPPDRGREKLFF

v_call: TRBV6-5
clone_size: .
d_call: .
j_call: TRBJ1-2
cdr3_nt: TGTGCCAGCACCGCGGGACGGCTCTATGGCTACACCTTC
cdr3_aa: CASTAGRLYGYTF

v_call: TRBV12-3/TRBV12-4
clone_size: .
d_call: .
j_call: TRBJ1-1
cdr3_nt: TGTGCCAGCAGCCTAGCGGGGACGGATGAAGCTTTCTTT
cdr3_aa: CASSLAGTDEAFF

v_call: TRBV7-2
clone_size: .
d_call: TRBD2
j_call: TRBJ2-7
cdr3_nt: TGTGCCAGCAGCCATCCGGGACTAGGGCCCGAGCAGTACTTC
cdr3_aa: CASSHPGLGPEQYF

v_call: TRBV10-1
clone_size: .
d_call: .
j_call: TRBJ2-6
cdr3_nt: TGCGCCAGCTCCGTCTCTGGGGCCAACGTCCTGACTTTC
cdr3_aa: CASSVSGANVLTF

v_call: TRBV10-1
clone_size: few
d_call: TRBD1
j_call: TRBJ2-1
cdr3_nt: TGCGCCAGCAGTGCAGGACAGGGTCGGTCTGAGCAGTTCTTC
cdr3_aa: CASSAGQGRSEQFF

v_call: TRBV30
clone_size: few
d_call: TRBD1
j_call: TRBJ1-5
cdr3_nt: TGTGCCTGGAGCGCGGACAGGGGCCACGTTAGTAGCAATCAGCCCCAGCATTTT
cdr3_aa: CAWSADRGHVSSNQPQHF

v_call: TRBV5-1
clone_size: once
d_call: TRBD1
j_call: TRBJ2-1
cdr3_nt: TGCGCCAGCAGCTTGAATGCAGGGGGCATGTATGAGCAGTTCTTC
cdr3_aa: CASSLNAGGMYEQFF

v_call: TRBV4-2
clone_size: .
d_call: .
j_call: TRBJ1-4
cdr3_nt: TGTGCCAGCAGCCAAGTGTTAGGGGTCCCCCTTGAAAAACTGTTTTTT
cdr3_aa: CASSQVLGVPLEKLFF

v_call: TRBV5-4
clone_size: .
d_call: .
j_call: TRBJ2-3
cdr3_nt: TGTGCCAGCAGCTTGGAACGGGGGTCAACAGATACGCAGTATTTT
cdr3_aa: CASSLERGSTDTQYF

v_call: TRBV4-1
clone_size: .
d_call: .
j_call: TRBJ2-7
cdr3_nt: TGCGCCAGCAGCCAAGAGGAGCAGACAGGCCTCATGTTCTCCTACGAGCAGTACTTC
cdr3_aa: CASSQEEQTGLMFSYEQYF

v_call: TRBV5-1
clone_size: once
d_call: .
j_call: TRBJ1-1
cdr3_nt: TGCGCCAGCAACCCGGGGGGGACGAACACTGAAGCTTTCTTT
cdr3_aa: CASNPGGTNTEAFF

v_call: TRBV11-3
clone_size: .
d_call: .
j_call: TRBJ2-7
cdr3_nt: TGTGCCAGCAGCTTTTCCAGGACGGGGTACGAGCAGTACTTC
cdr3_aa: CASSFSRTGYEQYF

v_call: TRBV10-1
clone_size: .
d_call: .
j_call: TRBJ2-4
cdr3_nt: TGCGCCAGCAGTGAGTCCGCTGAGGTGGCCAAAAACATTCAGTACTTC
cdr3_aa: CASSESAEVAKNIQYF

v_call: TRBV3-1/TRBV3-2
clone_size: .
d_call: TRBD2
j_call: TRBJ2-3
cdr3_nt: TGTGCCAGCAGCCAAGGTACTAGCGGGAGTACAGATACGCAGTATTTT
cdr3_aa: CASSQGTSGSTDTQYF

v_call: TRBV2
clone_size: once
d_call: .
j_call: TRBJ1-1
cdr3_nt: TGTGCCAGCACGCCCGGGGGGGACACTGAAGCTTTCTTT
cdr3_aa: CASTPGGDTEAFF

v_call: TRBV2
clone_size: .
d_call: .
j_call: TRBJ1-2
cdr3_nt: TGTGCCAGCAGTGAGGGCGGGGGATACCCTAACTATGGCTACACCTTC
cdr3_aa: CASSEGGGYPNYGYTF

v_call: TRBV12-3/TRBV12-4
clone_size: .
d_call: .
j_call: TRBJ1-2
cdr3_nt: TGTGCCAGCAGTTTTCTCTCTGGCTACACCTTC
cdr3_aa: CASSFLSGYTF

v_call: TRBV5-4
clone_size: once
d_call: TRBD1
j_call: TRBJ2-5
cdr3_nt: TGTGCCAGCAGCACTTTCGGACAGGGGTGGTCCCAGTACTTC
cdr3_aa: CASSTFGQGWSQYF

v_call: TRBV10-3
clone_size: once
d_call: .
j_call: TRBJ1-2
cdr3_nt: TGTGCCATCCGTGGTCCCCAGGGGAGCTACACCTTC
cdr3_aa: CAIRGPQGSYTF

v_call: TRBV18
clone_size: .
d_call: .
j_call: TRBJ1-2
cdr3_nt: TGTGCCAGCTCACCGGGCAGGGTAGACTATGGCTACACCTTC
cdr3_aa: CASSPGRVDYGYTF

v_call: TRBV11-2
clone_size: .
d_call: .
j_call: TRBJ1-3
cdr3_nt: TGTGCCAGCTCTCCGGGGGTCGGAAACACCATATATTTT
cdr3_aa: CASSPGVGNTIYF

v_call: TRBV4-1
clone_size: .
d_call: TRBD2
j_call: TRBJ2-3
cdr3_nt: TGCGCCAGCAGCCAACCGACTAGCGCGCGCCGTGGGGATACGCAGTATTTT
cdr3_aa: CASSQPTSARRGDTQYF

v_call: TRBV5-5
clone_size: .
d_call: .
j_call: TRBJ1-1
cdr3_nt: TGTGCCAGCAGCCAGGTGTCTGAAGCTTTCTTT
cdr3_aa: CASSQVSEAFF

v_call: TRBV10-3
clone_size: .
d_call: TRBD2
j_call: TRBJ2-7
cdr3_nt: TGTGCCATCAGTGAGGCGGGACTAGCCCACGAGCAGTACTTC
cdr3_aa: CAISEAGLAHEQYF

v_call: TRBV7-2
clone_size: .
d_call: TRBD2
j_call: TRBJ2-7
cdr3_nt: TGTGCCAGCAGCTCGCCGGGACTAGGAGGGTACGAGCAGTACTTC
cdr3_aa: CASSSPGLGGYEQYF

v_call: TRBV10-3
clone_size: .
d_call: TRBD1
j_call: TRBJ1-2
cdr3_nt: TGTGCCATCAGTATCGACAGGGGGCTTAAAAATGGCTACACCTTC
cdr3_aa: CAISIDRGLKNGYTF

v_call: TRBV11-3
clone_size: .
d_call: .
j_call: TRBJ2-7
cdr3_nt: TGTGCCAGCAGCTTACGGAGCGCAGGGGATAGTGAGCAGTACTTC
cdr3_aa: CASSLRSAGDSEQYF

v_call: TRBV27
clone_size: once
d_call: .
j_call: TRBJ2-7
cdr3_nt: TGTGCCAGCAGTTTGGGCCCGGCGAGGGGGACCTACGAGCAGTACTTC
cdr3_aa: CASSLGPARGTYEQYF

v_call: TRBV27
clone_size: .
d_call: TRBD1
j_call: TRBJ1-6
cdr3_nt: TGTGCCAGCAGGATGACAGGGTTTTCACCCCTCCACTTT
cdr3_aa: CASRMTGFSPLHF

v_call: TRBV7-9
clone_size: .
d_call: .
j_call: TRBJ2-7
cdr3_nt: TGTGCCAGCAGCTTATTAGGACAAAGTAACTACGAGCAGTACTTC
cdr3_aa: CASSLLGQSNYEQYF

v_call: TRBV24-1
clone_size: .
d_call: TRBD2
j_call: TRBJ2-5
cdr3_nt: TGTGCCACCAGTGATGGTCTAGCGGGGTTAGAGACCCAGTACTTC
cdr3_aa: CATSDGLAGLETQYF

v_call: TRBV27
clone_size: .
d_call: .
j_call: TRBJ2-1
cdr3_nt: TGTGCCAGCAGTTTTATAGCGAAGGGCAATGAGCAGTTCTTC
cdr3_aa: CASSFIAKGNEQFF

v_call: TRBV3-1/TRBV3-2
clone_size: .
d_call: .
j_call: TRBJ2-7
cdr3_nt: TGTGCCAGCAGCCCCGGACAGCGTGCGGCTCTTTCCTACGAGCAGTACTTC
cdr3_aa: CASSPGQRAALSYEQYF

v_call: TRBV30
clone_size: .
d_call: TRBD2
j_call: TRBJ2-7
cdr3_nt: TGTGCCTGGACCGGACTAGCGGGAGACGAGCAGTACTTC
cdr3_aa: CAWTGLAGDEQYF

v_call: TRBV19
clone_size: .
d_call: .
j_call: TRBJ1-4
cdr3_nt: TGTGCCAGTAGATCACAGGTGTACGGGTCTAATGAAAAACTGTTTTTT
cdr3_aa: CASRSQVYGSNEKLFF